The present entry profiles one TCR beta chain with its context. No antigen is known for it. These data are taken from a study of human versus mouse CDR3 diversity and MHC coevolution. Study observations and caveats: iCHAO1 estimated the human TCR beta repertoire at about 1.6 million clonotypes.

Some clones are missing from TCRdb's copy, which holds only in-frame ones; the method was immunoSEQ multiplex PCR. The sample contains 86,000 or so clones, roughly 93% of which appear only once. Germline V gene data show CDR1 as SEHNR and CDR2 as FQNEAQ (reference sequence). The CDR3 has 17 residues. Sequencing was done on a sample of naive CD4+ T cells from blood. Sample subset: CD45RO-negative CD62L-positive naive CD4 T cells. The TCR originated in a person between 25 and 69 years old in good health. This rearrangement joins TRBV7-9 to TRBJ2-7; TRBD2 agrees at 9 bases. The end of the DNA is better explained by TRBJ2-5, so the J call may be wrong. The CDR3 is CASSSSPGAGGRETQYF. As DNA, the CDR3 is TGTGCCAGCAGCTCCTCTCCTGGAGCGGGGGGACGGGAGACCCAGTACTTC.